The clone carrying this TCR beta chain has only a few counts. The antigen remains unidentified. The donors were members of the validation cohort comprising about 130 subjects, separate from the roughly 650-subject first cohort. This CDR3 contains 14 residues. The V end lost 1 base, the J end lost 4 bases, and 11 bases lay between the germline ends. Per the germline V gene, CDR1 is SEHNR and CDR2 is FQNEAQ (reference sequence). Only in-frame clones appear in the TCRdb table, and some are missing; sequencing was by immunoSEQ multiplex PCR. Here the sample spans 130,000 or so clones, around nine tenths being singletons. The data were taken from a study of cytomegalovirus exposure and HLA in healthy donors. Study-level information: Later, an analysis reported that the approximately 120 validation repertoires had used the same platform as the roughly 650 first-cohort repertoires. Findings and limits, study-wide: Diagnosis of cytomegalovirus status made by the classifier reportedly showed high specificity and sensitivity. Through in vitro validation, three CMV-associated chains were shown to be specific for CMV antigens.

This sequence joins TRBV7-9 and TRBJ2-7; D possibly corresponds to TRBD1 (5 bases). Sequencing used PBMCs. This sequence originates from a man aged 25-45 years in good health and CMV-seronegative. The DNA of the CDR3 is TGTGCCAGCAGCTTAGAGCCAGGGTGGTACGAGCAGTACTTC. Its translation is CASSLEPGWYEQYF.